This passage covers 28 T cell receptor beta chains from one sample sequenced in a study of CD8+ T cells in alopecia areata. Treatment specified: oral pan-JAK inhibitor, 5-10 mg twice daily. Isolated RNA was reverse transcribed into cDNA used as the sequencing template. Method: immunoSEQ multiplex PCR; TCRdb's copy keeps in-frame clones and lacks some. The table includes 150,000 to 200,000 clones, approximately 67% detected once. The material sequenced was CD4+ T cells sorted from blood, taken between weeks 49 and 50, from a patient treated with tofacitinib. These TCRs come from a human donor with alopecia areata.

In its sample, this clone was seen once. The chain has TRBV2 and TRBJ1-4; perhaps TRBD1 as D (5 bases). Trimming cost V 7 bases and J 8 bases, with 17 bases left between them. The CDR3 is 14 amino acids. Germline CDR1 reads SNHLY; CDR2 reads FYNNEI. The CDR3 region has the DNA TGTGCCAGCACCCTTGGCGGGGCCAGGGAAAAACTGTTTTTT. Protein: CASTLGGAREKLFF.

This clone has a handful of counts. The V gene is TRBV29-1, the J gene TRBJ1-5; D is unclear. V was pared by 4 bases and J by 6 bases, with 13 bases between. The CDR3 extends over 13 amino acids. Germline V gives CDR1 SQVTM, CDR2 ANQGSEA. The CDR3 protein is CSVAENQRQPQHF. CDR3 bases: TGCAGCGTTGCGGAGAATCAGCGTCAGCCCCAGCATTTT.

This clone was detected only a few times. The rearrangement uses TRBV25-1 and TRBJ2-7, with 9 bases identical to TRBD1. After removal of 3 bases from V and 5 bases from J, the junction contained 8 bases not matched to a gene. Germline V CDR1 and CDR2: MGHDK, SYGVNS. This CDR3 contains 15 residues. This chain's CDR3 is CASSDPGTGNNEQYF. CDR3 nucleotide sequence: TGTGCCAGCAGTGATCCCGGGACAGGGAATAACGAGCAGTACTTC.

This clone was seen a few times. This sequence joins TRBV6-6 and TRBJ1-4, with TRBD1 matching 8 bases. With 2 bases clipped from V and 4 bases from J, the junction kept 3 bases outside the gene matches. Germline assignment: CDR1 MNHNY and CDR2 SVGAGI (reference sequence). CDR3 length: 15 amino acids. CDR3: CASSYGDRHNEKLFF. CDR3 in DNA: TGTGCCAGCAGTTACGGGGACAGGCATAATGAAAAACTGTTTTTT.

This clone was seen more than once but under ten times. This chain connects TRBV7-8 to TRBJ2-1; D is uncertain. The CDR3 has 13 residues. The V and J ends lost 5 bases and 6 bases respectively, with 11 bases between them. From germline, CDR1 is SGHVS and CDR2 FQNEAQ. CDR3 residues: CASSPSKGNEQFF. The CDR3 DNA reads TGTGCCAGCAGCCCTTCGAAAGGCAATGAGCAGTTCTTC.

V usage is TRBV20-1 and J usage is TRBJ1-6; D possibly corresponds to TRBD1 (5 bases). The CDR3 covers 11 residues. Germline V CDR1 and CDR2: DFQATT, SNEGSKA (reference sequence). V lost 3 bases and J lost 13, with 10 bases in between. DNA for the CDR3: TGCAGTGCTAGCGCCGGGACTCCCCTCCACTTT. This translates into CSASAGTPLHF.

This rearrangement joins TRBV30 to TRBJ1-6; no reliable D call. The CDR3 covers 14 residues. Trimming shortened V by 0 bases and J by 6 bases, and 9 bases separated the two germline ends. CDR1 is GTSNPN, CDR2 SVGIG, per germline (reference sequence). CDR3 sequence reads: CAWSVQRSNSPLHF. DNA for the CDR3: TGTGCCTGGAGTGTACAACGTTCTAATTCACCCCTCCACTTT.

This chain uses TRBV2 with TRBJ2-3; 8 bases align to TRBD1. V lost 8 bases and J lost 5; bases outside the gene matches: 6. Germline lookup yields CDR1 SNHLY and CDR2 FYNNEI. The CDR3 consists of 13 residues. The CDR3 nucleotides are TGTGCCAGCTCCCTCGACAGGGGAGATACGCAGTATTTT. Translating it yields CASSLDRGDTQYF.

This clone has only one observation. The CDR3 sequence: CSASGDTGELFF. The CDR3 nucleotides are TGCAGCGCGTCCGGGGACACCGGGGAGCTGTTTTTT. The gene calls are TRBV29-1 and TRBJ2-2; weak D call: TRBD2 (5 bases). V lost 7 bases and J 3 bases, leaving 9 bases between the germline ends. Germline V gives CDR1 SQVTM, CDR2 ANQGSEA. The CDR3 is made up of 12 amino acids.

The V and J genes are TRBV18 and TRBJ2-5, with D possibly being TRBD1 (5 bases). Trimming took off 5 bases at V and 13 bases at J, with 20 bases between the two ends. The CDR3 is made up of 13 amino acids. Germline V gene lookup returns CDR1 KGHSH and CDR2 LQKENI. CDR3 in DNA: TGTGCCAGCTCAAGCGTAGAGGACACTCTTGGGTACTTC. Translation: CASSSVEDTLGYF.

This clone has just a few counts. The chain joins TRBV5-1 to TRBJ1-4, with D tentatively TRBD1 (6 bases). The CDR3 has 16 residues. V was trimmed by 0 bases and J by 5 bases, leaving 14 bases between them. Germline-derived CDR1 and CDR2 are SGHRS and YFSETQ. The CDR3 reads CASSLGGGGLNEKLFF. CDR3 sequence (DNA): TGCGCCAGCAGCTTGGGAGGCGGGGGCCTGAATGAAAAACTGTTTTTT.

This clone occurred once. This rearrangement joins TRBV25-1 to TRBJ2-1, with D possibly being TRBD2 (6 bases). This CDR3 contains 16 residues. Between the trimmed V and J ends, which lost 4 bases and 1 base, there was a span of 14 bases. Germline V lookup: CDR1 MGHDK, CDR2 SYGVNS. The CDR3 is CASSGRRDGSYNEQFF. The CDR3, as DNA: TGTGCCAGCAGTGGGAGGAGGGACGGGTCCTACAATGAGCAGTTCTTC.

The chain is built from TRBV14 and TRBJ2-1, with a tentative D call TRBD2 (5 bases). The CDR3 has 17 residues. Germline-derived CDR1 and CDR2 are SGHDN and FVKESK. The ends were cut back, 1 base at V and 5 bases at J, with 18 bases in the middle. As DNA, the CDR3 is TGTGCCAGCAGCCAAGTTACGGGTGGCGGGCTGCACAATGAGCAGTTCTTC. This sequence encodes CASSQVTGGGLHNEQFF.

The genes are TRBV7-2 and TRBJ2-7; D may be TRBD2 (6 bases). The V end lost 5 bases, the J end lost 3 bases, and 14 bases lay between the germline ends. CDR3 length equals 14 residues. Germline lookup yields CDR1 SGHTA and CDR2 FQGNSA. The CDR3 sequence: CASSEYRGNYEQYF. CDR3 DNA: TGTGCCAGCAGCGAATACCGGGGGAACTACGAGCAGTACTTC.

This clone was observed a few times. This rearrangement joins TRBV29-1 to TRBJ1-2; D is unresolved. The V end was cut by 0 bases, the J end by 3 bases, with 8 bases between. CDR1 SQVTM and CDR2 ANQGSEA come from the germline V gene. The CDR3 has 13 residues. For the CDR3, the DNA is TGCAGCGTTGAAGACGTGCCCGACTATGGCTACACCTTC. Residues: CSVEDVPDYGYTF. The whole variable domain, remainder taken from reference TRBV29-1 and TRBJ1-2, is SAVISQKPSRDICQRGTSLTIQCQVDSQVTMMFWYRQQPGQSLTLIATANQGSEATYESGFVIDKFPISRPNLTFSTLTVSNMSPEDSSIYLCSVEDVPDYGYTFGSGTRLTVV.

This clone has more than one count but fewer than ten. This sequence joins TRBV7-2 and TRBJ2-5, with D unclear. The CDR3 loop spans 17 amino acids. Germline V gene data show CDR1 as SGHTA and CDR2 as FQGNSA. Between the trimmed V and J ends, which lost 1 base and 4 bases, there was a span of 19 bases. CDR3 amino acids: CASSLVSVRSSLETQYF. The CDR3 bases are TGTGCCAGCAGCTTAGTTTCTGTTCGGTCAAGCTTAGAGACCCAGTACTTC. The full variable domain, its missing parts supplied by reference TRBV7-2 and TRBJ2-5, is GAGVSQSPSNKVTEKGKDVELRCDPISGHTALYWYRQSLGQGLEFLIYFQGNSAPDKSGLPSDRFSAERTGGSVSTLTIQRTQQEDSAVYLCASSLVSVRSSLETQYFGPGTRLLVL.

The CDR3 DNA reads as TGTGCCAGCTCACCATATCTAATTGAGGGGCGACGGAGTAACACCGGGGAGCTGTTTTTT. As protein: CASSPYLIEGRRSNTGELFF. The chain recombines TRBV18 with TRBJ2-2; D may correspond to TRBD1 or TRBD2 (5 bases each). This CDR3 region has 20 residues. The V end was cut by 2 bases, the J end by 2 bases, with 24 bases between. The germline V gene has CDR1 KGHSH and CDR2 LQKENI.

The V and J genes are TRBV11-2 and TRBJ2-4, with 8 bases fitting TRBD1. J lost 1 base, V lost 5 bases, and 13 bases had no gene match. The CDR3 is made up of 18 amino acids. The V gene's germline CDR1 is SGHAT and CDR2 FQNNGV. CDR3 DNA: TGTGCCAGCAGCCCGGACAGGGTAACGGTTCAGGCCAAAAACATTCAGTACTTC. This encodes CASSPDRVTVQAKNIQYF. The whole variable domain, filled in from reference TRBV11-2 and TRBJ2-4, reads EAGVAQSPRYKIIEKRQSVAFWCNPISGHATLYWYQQILGQGPKLLIQFQNNGVVDDSQLPKDRFSAERLKGVDSTLKIQPAKLEDSAVYLCASSPDRVTVQAKNIQYFGAGTRLSVL.

The chain couples TRBV4-3 to TRBJ1-2; TRBD1 matches 10 bases. Germline values: CDR1 LGHNA, CDR2 YSLEER. This CDR3 region has 16 residues. Unmatched junction bases numbered 8, after V lost 3 bases and J lost 4 bases. CDR3 sequence: CASSQKTGTGAYGYTF. CDR3 nucleotides: TGCGCCAGCAGCCAGAAAACCGGGACAGGGGCCTATGGCTACACCTTC.

This clone was counted only a few times. This chain uses TRBV27 with TRBJ2-7, with TRBD2 identical over 7 bases. The CDR3 extends over 13 amino acids. V dropped 5 bases and J dropped 2; count of bases not matched to a gene: 3. Per germline, CDR1 MNHEY and CDR2 SMNVEV (reference sequence). CDR3 in DNA: TGTGCCAGCAGTCGAGCGGGGCCCTACGAGCAGTACTTC. Protein product: CASSRAGPYEQYF.

The chain links TRBV14 to TRBJ1-1; 11 nucleotides line up with TRBD1. The CDR3 is 23 amino acids. V was clipped by 4 bases and J by 3 bases; unmatched bases: 28. Per germline, CDR1 SGHDN and CDR2 FVKESK. In DNA, the CDR3 is TGTGCCAGCAGCCCTAGATCGTTTGGGAATTTCCTCGGACAGGGGGCTGCGGACACTGAAGCTTTCTTT. Protein product: CASSPRSFGNFLGQGAADTEAFF.

V usage is TRBV30 and J usage is TRBJ1-2; 7 bases match TRBD1. In germline, CDR1 is GTSNPN, CDR2 SVGIG (reference sequence). CDR3 length equals 13 residues. Trimming removed 3 bases from V and 4 bases from J; junction bases left unmatched: 5. CDR3 sequence: CAWRVPGGYGYTF. CDR3 DNA: TGTGCCTGGAGGGTCCCAGGGGGCTATGGCTACACCTTC. Full variable domain (outside the CDR3, taken from reference TRBV30 and TRBJ1-2): SQTIHQWPATLVQPVGSPLSLECTVEGTSNPNLYWYRQAAGRGLQLLFYSVGIGQISSEVPQNLSASRPQDRQFILSSKKLLLSDSGFYLCAWRVPGGYGYTFGSGTRLTVV.

CDR3 nucleotide sequence: TGCGCCAGCAGCTTCCGGTTCTCTGGGGCCAACGTCCTGACTTTC. This codes for CASSFRFSGANVLTF. The chain uses TRBV5-1 and TRBJ2-6; no firm D call. The CDR3 loop spans 15 amino acids. Deletions cut 2 bases from V and 0 bases from J, with 6 bases between. Germline V gives CDR1 SGHRS, CDR2 YFSETQ. Filled out from reference TRBV5-1 and TRBJ2-6, the complete variable domain reads KAGVTQTPRYLIKTRGQQVTLSCSPISGHRSVSWYQQTPGQGLQFLFEYFSETQRNKGNFPGRFSGRQFSNSRSEMNVSTLELGDSALYLCASSFRFSGANVLTFGAGSRLTVL.

The chain combines TRBV25-1 with TRBJ1-2; no firm D call. Germline CDR1 MGHDK, CDR2 SYGVNS. V was trimmed by 4 bases and J by 6 bases, leaving 12 bases between them. The CDR3 loop spans 13 amino acids. The CDR3 loop reads CASSVSARDGYTF. The CDR3 DNA is TGTGCCAGCAGTGTTTCGGCCCGGGATGGCTACACCTTC.

The rearrangement links TRBV5-1 to TRBJ2-7, with D possibly being TRBD2 (7 bases). CDR1 and CDR2 from the germline V gene are SGHRS and YFSETQ. The CDR3 length is 15 residues. Trimming cost V 4 bases and J 4 bases, with 18 bases left between them. The CDR3 spells CASSPQGRGRYEQYF. DNA of the CDR3: TGCGCCAGCAGCCCGCAAGGGCGGGGGCGGTACGAGCAGTACTTC.

This clone showed up just a few times. The rearrangement uses TRBV6-6 and TRBJ1-2; a weak D match, TRBD1 (6 bases). Trimming took off 4 bases at V and 6 bases at J, with 12 bases between the two ends. Germline V CDR1 and CDR2: MNHNY, SVGAGI (reference sequence). There are 13 residues in the CDR3. Here the CDR3 DNA reads TGTGCCAGCAGTTCAACAGGGTCGGATGGCTACACCTTC. Translated, it gives CASSSTGSDGYTF.

V usage is TRBV28 and J usage is TRBJ2-6; 7 bases match TRBD1. This CDR3 contains 17 residues. CDR1 is MDHEN, CDR2 SYDVKM, per germline. V gave up 5 bases and J gave up 0 bases; unmatched junction bases: 7. In DNA form, the CDR3 reads TGTGCCAGCAGTCCTGGACAGGCGCGCTCTGGGGCCAACGTCCTGACTTTC. The encoded protein is CASSPGQARSGANVLTF.

This clone was counted a few times. V and J are TRBV5-1 and TRBJ1-6; D is ambiguous. V gave up 1 base and J gave up 9 bases, with 8 bases separating them. The CDR3 has 13 amino acids. Germline assignment: CDR1 SGHRS and CDR2 YFSETQ. The CDR3 coding sequence is TGCGCCAGCAGCTTGTCGCCCAGTTCACCCCTCCACTTT. It specifies CASSLSPSSPLHF.